This T cell receptor (beta chain) was sequenced for a study of blood T cells in healthy people across ages. Note on this clonotype: Its specificity is not known.

V lost 3 bases to trimming and J lost 5 bases; unmatched junction nucleotides: 5. CDR3 length: 15 residues. Germline V lookup: CDR1 SGHKS, CDR2 YYEKEE (reference sequence). Findings and limits, study-wide: Older age went with lower TCR beta diversity per million T cells, in a roughly linear way.

Each sample yielded at least 5.5 micrograms of PBMC total RNA. Through a sample-barcoded 5' primer and a J-beta primer mix, a second PCR was run for roughly 6 to 12 cycles. MiXCR was run by TCRdb on the 5' RACE reads, yielding one entry per CDR3 protein. The table includes around 790,000 distinct CDR3 sequences, 44% detected once. V gene TRBV5-5 combines with J gene TRBJ1-4, with 9 bases aligning to TRBD1. The sequenced sample consisted of blood. The receptor's source is a man aged 60 to 69 in good health. CDR3 DNA sequence: TGTGCCAGCAGCTGGGGACAGGGTACAAATGAAAAACTGTTTTTT. It encodes CASSWGQGTNEKLFF. Drawing the rest from reference TRBV5-5 and TRBJ1-4, the complete variable domain is DAGVTQSPTHLIKTRGQQVTLRCSPISGHKSVSWYQQVLGQGPQFIFQYYEKEERGRGNFPDRFSARQFPNYSSELNVNALLLGDSALYLCASSWGQGTNEKLFFGSGTQLSVL.